Sequencing of this TCR beta chain was carried out in a study of cytomegalovirus exposure and HLA in healthy donors. With 4 bases removed from V and 6 bases from J, the gap between germline ends came to 19 bases. The CDR3 runs to 15 residues. CDR1 and CDR2 from the germline V gene are SGDLS and YYNGEE. The PCR ran on 60 Vbeta and 13 Jbeta primers. This table comes from immunoSEQ multiplex PCR, and its TCRdb copy is limited to in-frame clones, with some not included. The sample lists some 120,000 clones, more than 65% occurring once. Material: PBMCs. This TCR derives from a man between 18 and 35 years old in good health and CMV-seronegative. The rearrangement uses TRBV9 and TRBJ1-1; no reliable D call. CDR3 protein: CASSSSGGLASEAFF. Written as DNA, the CDR3 is TGTGCCAGCAGCTCATCTGGAGGTCTGGCCTCTGAAGCTTTCTTT.